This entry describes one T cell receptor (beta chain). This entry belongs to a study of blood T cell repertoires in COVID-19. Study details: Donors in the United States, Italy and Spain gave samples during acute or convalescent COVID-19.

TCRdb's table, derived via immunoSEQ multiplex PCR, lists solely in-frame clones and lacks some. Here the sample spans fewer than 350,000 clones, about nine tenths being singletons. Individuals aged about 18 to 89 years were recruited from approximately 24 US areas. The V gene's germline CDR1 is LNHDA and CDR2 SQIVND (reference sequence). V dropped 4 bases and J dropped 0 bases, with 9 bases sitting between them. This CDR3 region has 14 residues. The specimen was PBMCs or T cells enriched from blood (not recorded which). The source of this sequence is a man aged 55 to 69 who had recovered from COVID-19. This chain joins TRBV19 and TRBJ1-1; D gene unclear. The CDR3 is CASSKELLNTEAFF. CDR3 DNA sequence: TGTGCCAGTAGTAAAGAACTTCTGAACACTGAAGCTTTCTTT. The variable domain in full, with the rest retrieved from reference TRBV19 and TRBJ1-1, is DGGITQSPKYLFRKEGQNVTLSCEQNLNHDAMYWYRQDPGQGLRLIYYSQIVNDFQKGDIAEGYSVSREKKESFPLTVTSAQKNPTAFYLCASSKELLNTEAFFGQGTRLTVV.